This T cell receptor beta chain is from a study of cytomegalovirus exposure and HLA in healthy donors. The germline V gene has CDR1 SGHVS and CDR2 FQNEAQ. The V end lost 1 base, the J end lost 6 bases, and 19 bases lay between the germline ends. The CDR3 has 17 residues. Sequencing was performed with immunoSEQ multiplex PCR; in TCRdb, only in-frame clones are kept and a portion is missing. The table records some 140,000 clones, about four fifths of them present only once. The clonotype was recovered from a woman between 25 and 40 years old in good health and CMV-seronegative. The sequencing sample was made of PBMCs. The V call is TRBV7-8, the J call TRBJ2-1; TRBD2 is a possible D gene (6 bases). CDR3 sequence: CASSLGWRGKGFNEQFF. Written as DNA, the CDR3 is TGTGCCAGCAGCTTAGGTTGGCGGGGCAAGGGCTTCAATGAGCAGTTCTTC.